This TCR beta chain was obtained from a study of early T cells in non-severe SARS-CoV-2 infection. V lost 0 bases and J 8 bases, leaving 8 bases between the germline ends. The CDR3 is 14 amino acids. Per germline, CDR1 MNHEY and CDR2 SMNVEV (reference sequence). The TCR library protocol attached unique molecular identifiers to the individual cDNA molecules. TCRdb processed the 5' RACE reads anew with MiXCR; each CDR3 protein has one entry. The top ten clones hold 5.1% of a sample with nearly 95,000 distinct CDR3 sequences, approximately 15% of them seen once. This clonotype was sampled from an adult who was a healthcare worker with PCR-confirmed SARS-CoV-2 infection or an uninfected control (not recorded which). The chain joins TRBV27 to TRBJ1-6, with D maybe TRBD1 (6 bases). This material consisted of whole blood, taken at baseline. CDR3 coding DNA: TGTGCCAGCAGTTTATCAGGGGGTTATTCACCCCTCCACTTT. The encoded protein is CASSLSGGYSPLHF.